The entry below describes one T cell receptor beta chain. The antigen is unknown. This entry comes from a study of cytomegalovirus exposure and HLA in healthy donors. Germline assignment: CDR1 SGHRS and CDR2 YFSETQ. Trimming took 3 bases from V and 6 from J, leaving 19 bases between them. The CDR3 length is 16 residues. A multiplex PCR was run with 60 Vbeta primers and 13 Jbeta primers. TCRdb keeps only in-frame clones here, not all; method: immunoSEQ multiplex PCR. The sample consists of about 240,000 clones, roughly four fifths of them appearing once. Study-level results: Reportedly, diagnosis of cytomegalovirus status by the classifier showed high specificity and sensitivity.

The source material was PBMCs. This rearrangement joins TRBV5-1 to TRBJ2-1; D may be TRBD2 (6 bases). The sequence derives from a woman aged 55-70 years in good health and CMV-seropositive. The CDR3 coding sequence is TGCGCCAGCAGCTCCACTTGGGCGGGGTCCGCCAATGAGCAGTTCTTC. It encodes CASSSTWAGSANEQFF.